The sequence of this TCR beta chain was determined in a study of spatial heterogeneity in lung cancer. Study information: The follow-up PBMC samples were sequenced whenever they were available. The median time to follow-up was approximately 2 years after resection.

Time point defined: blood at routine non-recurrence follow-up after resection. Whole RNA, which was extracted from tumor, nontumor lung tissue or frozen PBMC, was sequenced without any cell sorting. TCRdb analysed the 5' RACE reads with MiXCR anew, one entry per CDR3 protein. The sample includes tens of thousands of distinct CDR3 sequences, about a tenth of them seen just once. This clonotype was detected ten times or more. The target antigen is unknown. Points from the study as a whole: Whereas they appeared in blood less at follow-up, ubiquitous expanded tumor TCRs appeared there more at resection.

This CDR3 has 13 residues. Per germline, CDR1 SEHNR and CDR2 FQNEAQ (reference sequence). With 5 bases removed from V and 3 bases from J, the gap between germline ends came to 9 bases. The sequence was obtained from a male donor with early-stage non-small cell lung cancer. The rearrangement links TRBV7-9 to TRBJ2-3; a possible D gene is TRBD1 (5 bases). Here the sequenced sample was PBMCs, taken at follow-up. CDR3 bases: TGTGCCAGCAGCCAGGGCCAAACAGATACGCAGTATTTT. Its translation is CASSQGQTDTQYF.